These 28 T cell receptor beta chains were sequenced from one sample in a study of cytomegalovirus exposure and HLA in healthy donors. PCR involved 60 Vbeta and 13 Jbeta primers. Method: immunoSEQ multiplex PCR; TCRdb's copy keeps in-frame clones and lacks some. The sample records about 230,000 clones, about 77% being singletons. The sample taken for sequencing was PBMCs. These TCRs come from a boy aged 5 to 17 in good health and CMV-seronegative.

The chain couples TRBV27 to TRBJ2-5, with D maybe TRBD2 (6 bases). The CDR3 is 13 residues long. Trimming removed 5 bases from V and 5 bases from J, with 12 bases in between. CDR1 and CDR2 (germline): MNHEY, SMNVEV (reference sequence). CDR3 loop: CASSPRRGETQYF. CDR3 DNA sequence: TGTGCCAGCAGTCCACGACGGGGGGAGACCCAGTACTTC.

The chain links TRBV5-1 to TRBJ2-3, with TRBD2 matching over 7 bases. Looked up from germline, CDR1 is SGHRS and CDR2 is YFSETQ. CDR3 size: 15 residues. The J segment lost 0 bases and the V segment lost 4 bases, leaving 5 bases of the junction unmatched. CDR3 in DNA: TGCGCCAGCAGCCCCTTACTAGCGAGCACAGATACGCAGTATTTT. Translation: CASSPLLASTDTQYF.

The chain employs TRBV19 and TRBJ1-5; weak D call: TRBD1 (5 bases). The CDR3 contains 15 residues. The germline V and J ends were trimmed by 0 bases and 4 bases, with 10 bases remaining between them. Germline lookup yields CDR1 LNHDA and CDR2 SQIVND (reference sequence). The CDR3 region is CASSIDRVGNQPQHF. The DNA for the CDR3 is TGTGCCAGTAGTATAGACAGGGTTGGGAATCAGCCCCAGCATTTT.

The chain links TRBV6-1 to TRBJ2-1, with a possible D match to TRBD1 (6 bases). The CDR3 contains 15 residues. The V end was cut by 2 bases, the J end by 3 bases, with 11 bases between. Germline V gene sequence: CDR1 MNHNS, CDR2 SASEGT. This chain's CDR3 is CASSEQGLDYNEQFF. CDR3 bases: TGTGCCAGCAGTGAACAGGGGTTGGACTACAATGAGCAGTTCTTC.

The chain links TRBV6-6 to TRBJ1-1; D is undetermined. Germline values: CDR1 MNHNY, CDR2 SVGAGI (reference sequence). The CDR3 contains 14 residues. Trimming took off 0 bases at V and 5 bases at J, with 10 bases between the two ends. The CDR3: CASSYSRDRTEAFF. DNA of the CDR3: TGTGCCAGCAGTTACTCTCGGGATCGGACTGAAGCTTTCTTT.

V is TRBV19 and J is TRBJ1-5, with D possibly matching TRBD1 (5 bases). Germline values: CDR1 LNHDA, CDR2 SQIVND (reference sequence). V lost 5 bases and J 0 bases, leaving 11 bases between the germline ends. The CDR3 extends over 15 amino acids. The CDR3 DNA reads as TGTGCCAGTAGTGACTCGGGGGGTAGCAATCAGCCCCAGCATTTT. This gives the protein CASSDSGGSNQPQHF.

This rearrangement joins TRBV14 to TRBJ2-2; the match to TRBD1 covers 7 bases. This CDR3 is 17 amino acids long. Germline loops: CDR1 SGHDN, CDR2 FVKESK. The ends lost 0 bases at V and 0 bases at J; junction bases unmatched: 4. In DNA form, the CDR3 reads TGTGCCAGCAGCCAAGATTTGGGACAGACGAACACCGGGGAGCTGTTTTTT. This encodes CASSQDLGQTNTGELFF.

This clone was seen more than once but under ten times. This chain links TRBV4-2 with TRBJ2-3, with 10 bases lining up with TRBD2. The trim removed 1 base at V and 1 base at J, leaving 17 bases unmatched. The length of the CDR3 is 21 residues. Germline V gene data show CDR1 as LGHNA and CDR2 as YNFKEQ. The CDR3 loop reads CASSQVRWLSSGGPGTDTQYF. The CDR3 DNA reads TGTGCCAGCAGCCAAGTAAGGTGGCTCTCTAGCGGGGGACCCGGCACAGATACGCAGTATTTT.

The chain uses TRBV19 and TRBJ2-2; D possibly corresponds to TRBD1 (6 bases). Trimming cost V 3 bases and J 3 bases, with 11 bases left between them. Per germline, CDR1 LNHDA and CDR2 SQIVND (reference sequence). CDR3 length: 15 residues. The CDR3 sequence: CASSIRGRDTGELFF. CDR3 sequence (DNA): TGTGCCAGTAGTATCAGGGGAAGGGACACCGGGGAGCTGTTTTTT.

The gene calls are TRBV2 and TRBJ1-3; 7 nucleotides match TRBD1. CDR3 size: 14 residues. Per germline, CDR1 SNHLY and CDR2 FYNNEI. V lost 6 bases and J lost 8; bases outside the gene matches: 10. The CDR3 protein is CASSQDRLSDTIYF. In DNA, the CDR3 is TGTGCCAGCAGCCAGGACAGGCTTTCAGACACCATATATTTT.

The count of this clone is one. The chain links TRBV7-9 to TRBJ2-2; D possibly corresponds to TRBD1 (5 bases). CDR3 size: 15 residues. CDR1 is SEHNR and CDR2 is FQNEAQ in the germline V gene (reference sequence). V lost 4 bases, J lost 0 bases, and 9 bases lay in between. CDR3 sequence reads: CASSYRQTNTGELFF. DNA for the CDR3: TGTGCCAGCAGCTACCGACAGACGAACACCGGGGAGCTGTTTTTT.

This clone turned up a few times. The chain has TRBV19 and TRBJ1-2, with D tentatively TRBD1 (6 bases). The CDR3 is 15 amino acids. The germline gives CDR1 LNHDA, CDR2 SQIVND (reference sequence). Trimming shortened V by 0 bases and J by 7 bases, and 15 bases separated the two germline ends. CDR3 loop: CASSIDRRGARGYTF. CDR3 sequence (DNA): TGTGCCAGTAGTATAGATCGTCGGGGGGCGCGTGGCTACACCTTC.

The rearrangement links TRBV7-3 to TRBJ2-7; TRBD2 aligns across 7 bases. The CDR3 runs 15 residues. Germline-derived CDR1 and CDR2 are SGHTA and FQGTGA. Trimming at V came to 3 bases and at J to 3 bases, leaving 8 bases not matched to a gene. CDR3 DNA sequence: TGTGCCAGCAGCTTCCATGGGGGGGGGAACTACGAGCAGTACTTC. The encoded protein is CASSFHGGGNYEQYF.

The V and J genes are TRBV5-3 and TRBJ2-2; D might be TRBD1 (6 bases). TRBV5-3 is known as an ORF, though its function is uncertain. V was clipped by 8 bases and J by 4 bases, with 15 bases between them. The CDR3 length is 14 residues. The CDR3 here is CARDPGHITGELFF. CDR3 DNA: TGTGCCAGGGACCCGGGACATATCACCGGGGAGCTGTTTTTT.

This clone occurred once. The junction departs from germline at one end; a sequencing error may be responsible. The rearrangement joins TRBV7-9 to TRBJ1-1, with 11 bases aligning to TRBD1. This CDR3 comprises 15 residues. Germline loops: CDR1 SEHNR, CDR2 FQNEAQ (reference sequence). DNA for the CDR3: TGTTCCAGCAGCCATGGACAGGGGGCGCAAACTGAAGCTTTCTTT. The encoded protein is CSSSHGQGAQTEAFF.

This clone was seen a handful of times. The V and J genes are TRBV5-6 and TRBJ1-3; 9 positions match TRBD1. CDR3 length: 15 residues. Trimming at V came to 4 bases and at J to 2 bases, leaving 4 bases not matched to a gene. Germline V lookup: CDR1 SGHDT, CDR2 YYEEEE. Written as DNA, the CDR3 is TGTGCCAGCAGCCCAGGGACAGGGCCTGGAAACACCATATATTTT. Its protein is CASSPGTGPGNTIYF.

The sample holds a few counts of this clone. As DNA, the CDR3 is TGTGCCAGCAGCTTGCAGGGTGACACCATATATTTT. Translation gives CASSLQGDTIYF. The rearrangement joins TRBV9 to TRBJ1-3, with D tentatively TRBD1 (5 bases). V was clipped by 4 bases and J by 8 bases, with 10 bases between them. Germline values: CDR1 SGDLS, CDR2 YYNGEE. The CDR3 is 12 residues long.

This clone was counted between two and nine times. CDR3 protein: CASSQGQGYYEQYF. As DNA, the CDR3 is TGTGCCAGCAGTCAGGGACAGGGATATTACGAGCAGTACTTC. The chain couples TRBV27 to TRBJ2-7, with 9 bases fitting TRBD1. V lost 5 bases, J lost 4 bases, and 6 bases stayed unmatched. Germline V gene data show CDR1 as MNHEY and CDR2 as SMNVEV (reference sequence). The CDR3 totals 14 residues.

The rearrangement links TRBV11-3 to TRBJ1-2, with D possibly being TRBD1 (5 bases). From germline, CDR1 is SGHNT and CDR2 YENEEA. The length of the CDR3 is 15 residues. V lost 5 bases to trimming and J lost 3 bases, with 16 bases between them. DNA for the CDR3: TGTGCCAGCAGCGGAGCGTGGGGCGCGGACTATGGCTACACCTTC. This gives the protein CASSGAWGADYGYTF.

The genes are TRBV7-3 and TRBJ1-5; D remains unclear. V was cut by 3 bases and J by 9 bases, with 9 bases left in between. CDR3 length equals 12 residues. Germline CDR1 is SGHTA and CDR2 is FQGTGA. The CDR3 coding sequence is TGTGCCAGCAGCTTCGAGGGAGGGCCCCAGCATTTT. Translating it yields CASSFEGGPQHF.

The gene calls are TRBV7-9 and TRBJ1-1; D gene unclear. Trimming removed 1 base at V and 4 bases at J, with 13 bases between. Looked up from germline, CDR1 is SEHNR and CDR2 is FQNEAQ (reference sequence). CDR3 length: 15 amino acids. Here the CDR3 reads CASSLVIQVATEAFF. In DNA form, the CDR3 reads TGTGCCAGCAGCTTAGTAATCCAGGTGGCCACTGAAGCTTTCTTT.

For the CDR3, the DNA is TGTGCCAGCAGTCCGGACAGGGGGCGCGATGGCTACACCTTC. Residues: CASSPDRGRDGYTF. This chain uses TRBV5-4 with TRBJ1-2; 11 bases align to TRBD1. Germline V gives CDR1 SGHNT, CDR2 YYREEE (reference sequence). CDR3 length equals 14 residues. Trimming removed 5 bases from V and 6 bases from J; junction bases left unmatched: 6.

The rearrangement joins TRBV4-1 to TRBJ2-7; 11 bases are a match to TRBD1. CDR1 MGHRA and CDR2 YSYEKL come from the germline V gene. The J segment lost 6 bases and the V segment lost 1 base, leaving 14 bases of the junction unmatched. The CDR3 sequence is 18 residues long. CDR3 sequence reads: CASSQVWTRDRGDREQYF. CDR3 sequence (DNA): TGCGCCAGCAGCCAAGTTTGGACAAGGGACAGGGGGGATCGCGAGCAGTACTTC.

This clone was picked up a small number of times. V and J are TRBV5-1 and TRBJ1-4; D is uncertain. The germline gives CDR1 SGHRS, CDR2 YFSETQ. Trimming shortened V by 4 bases and J by 7 bases, and 17 bases separated the two germline ends. The CDR3 runs 15 residues. In DNA, the CDR3 is TGCGCCAGCAGCCCCGGTGTACAGATGGGTGAAAAACTGTTTTTT. Amino acid sequence: CASSPGVQMGEKLFF. The full variable domain, in which reference TRBV5-1 and TRBJ1-4 provide the parts outside the CDR3, is KAGVTQTPRYLIKTRGQQVTLSCSPISGHRSVSWYQQTPGQGLQFLFEYFSETQRNKGNFPGRFSGRQFSNSRSEMNVSTLELGDSALYLCASSPGVQMGEKLFFGSGTQLSVL.

This chain connects TRBV5-6 to TRBJ2-5; 11 bases match TRBD2. The length of the CDR3 is 17 residues. The germline V gene encodes CDR1 SGHDT and CDR2 YYEEEE. The V segment lost 5 bases and the J segment 3 bases; nucleotides outside the gene matches: 12. DNA of the CDR3: TGTGCCAGCAGAATAAGTCTAGCGGGGGGCCGGGAAGAGACCCAGTACTTC. Amino acids: CASRISLAGGREETQYF.

There are a few counts of this clone. The chain recombines TRBV7-9 with TRBJ2-5; D may be TRBD1 (6 bases). Trimming took off 5 bases at V and 2 bases at J, with 12 bases between the two ends. Germline V gene lookup returns CDR1 SEHNR and CDR2 FQNEAQ (reference sequence). The CDR3 covers 14 residues. CDR3 loop: CASSRGQNQETQYF. In DNA form, the CDR3 reads TGTGCCAGCAGCAGGGGACAAAATCAAGAGACCCAGTACTTC.

The chain links TRBV7-9 to TRBJ1-1; perhaps TRBD1 as D (6 bases). Germline V gene data show CDR1 as SEHNR and CDR2 as FQNEAQ (reference sequence). CDR3 size: 13 residues. The ends were cut back, 5 bases at V and 3 bases at J, with 10 bases in the middle. The chain's CDR3 is CASSNTGYTEAFF. CDR3 bases: TGTGCCAGCAGCAATACAGGGTACACTGAAGCTTTCTTT.

This clone turned up a few times. This chain joins TRBV19 and TRBJ1-3, with D possibly being TRBD1 (5 bases). V gave up 5 bases and J gave up 0 bases, with 8 bases separating them. The germline V gene encodes CDR1 LNHDA and CDR2 SQIVND (reference sequence). CDR3 length equals 14 residues. Here the CDR3 reads CASSRGSSGNTIYF. As DNA, the CDR3 is TGTGCCAGTAGTCGGGGGAGCTCTGGAAACACCATATATTTT.